The 18 T cell receptor beta chains reported below all come from one sample, sequenced in a study of CD8 T cells in Susac syndrome. After extraction with the RNeasy kit, roughly 0.45 to 1 ug of the RNA was reverse transcribed using random hexamers. TCRdb re-called the immunoSEQ multiplex PCR reads with MiXCR, one entry per CDR3 protein. The sample records 200,000 to 300,000 distinct CDR3 sequences, 90% to 97% being singletons. Sequences were obtained from CD4+ T cells from PBMCs. The receptors shown here come from a human donor with Susac syndrome.

The rearrangement uses TRBV12-3 or TRBV12-4 and TRBJ2-1; the D is unclear. V lost 1 base and J lost 3, with 4 bases in between. The CDR3 contains 13 residues. CDR3 sequence reads: CASSLDNYNEQFF. The CDR3, as DNA: TGTGCCAGCAGTTTAGATAACTACAATGAGCAGTTCTTC.

The CDR3 loop reads CASNEGGIYNEQFF. In nucleotides, the CDR3 is TGCGCCAGCAACGAAGGAGGAATATACAATGAGCAGTTCTTC. This chain joins TRBV5-1 and TRBJ2-1, with a possible D match to TRBD2 (5 bases). Germline V gene data show CDR1 as SGHRS and CDR2 as YFSETQ. V was cut by 6 bases and J by 4 bases, with 14 bases left in between. This CDR3 spans 14 amino acids. The full variable domain, rest sourced from reference TRBV5-1 and TRBJ2-1, is KAGVTQTPRYLIKTRGQQVTLSCSPISGHRSVSWYQQTPGQGLQFLFEYFSETQRNKGNFPGRFSGRQFSNSRSEMNVSTLELGDSALYLCASNEGGIYNEQFFGPGTRLTVL.

The chain combines TRBV11-3 with TRBJ2-5; D not resolved. This CDR3 comprises 13 residues. The V gene's germline CDR1 is SGHNT and CDR2 YENEEA. Trimming left V 5 bases short and J 7 bases short, with 14 bases between. CDR3 sequence reads: CASSEARSSTQYF. Written as DNA, the CDR3 is TGTGCCAGCAGCGAGGCTAGATCCTCGACCCAGTACTTC.

V gene TRBV29-1 combines with J gene TRBJ2-7; D possibly uses TRBD1 or TRBD2 (6 bases each). This CDR3 comprises 12 residues. Germline V CDR1 and CDR2: SQVTM, ANQGSEA. Trimming pared 3 bases from V and 5 bases from J, leaving 11 bases between. In DNA form, the CDR3 reads TGCAGCGTTGATGCGGAGGGGGACGAGCAGTACTTC. Its translation is CSVDAEGDEQYF.

J is TRBJ1-4 and V is TRBV20-1, with no clear D. V lost 1 base and J 8 bases, leaving 11 bases between the germline ends. The CDR3 has 13 amino acids. Germline loops: CDR1 DFQATT, CDR2 SNEGSKA (reference sequence). The CDR3 DNA reads TGCAGTGCTAGAGCAGAGGGTAGGGAAAAACTGTTTTTT. Translated, it gives CSARAEGREKLFF.

CDR3 in amino acids: CASSEDRGLETQYF. DNA of the CDR3: TGTGCCAGCAGCGAGGACAGGGGCTTGGAGACCCAGTACTTC. The chain uses TRBV9 and TRBJ2-5; 9 bases match TRBD1. The length of the CDR3 is 14 residues. CDR1 and CDR2 from the germline V gene are SGDLS and YYNGEE. J lost 5 bases, V lost 3 bases, and 5 bases had no gene match.

This chain links TRBV9 with TRBJ2-5, with D perhaps TRBD1 (5 bases). The length of the CDR3 is 12 residues. Germline CDR1 SGDLS, CDR2 YYNGEE. V was clipped by 0 bases and J by 5 bases, with 5 bases between them. The CDR3 protein is CASSVEGETQYF. In nucleotides, the CDR3 is TGTGCCAGCAGCGTAGAGGGGGAGACCCAGTACTTC.

This clonotype has only one observation. This chain joins TRBV9 and TRBJ1-1; D is possibly TRBD1 (5 bases). V was clipped by 3 bases and J by 7 bases, with 16 bases between them. Per the germline V gene, CDR1 is SGDLS and CDR2 is YYNGEE. This CDR3 spans 14 amino acids. CDR3 sequence: CASSASNRQSEAFF. As DNA, the CDR3 is TGTGCCAGCAGCGCCTCAAATCGACAGAGTGAAGCTTTCTTT. Looking up the rest from reference TRBV9 and TRBJ1-1 gives the full variable domain: DSGVTQTPKHLITATGQRVTLRCSPRSGDLSVYWYQQSLDQGLQFLIQYYNGEERAKGNILERFSAQQFPDLHSELNLSSLELGDSALYFCASSASNRQSEAFFGQGTRLTVV.

V is TRBV20-1 and J is TRBJ2-6, with 9 bases aligning to TRBD2. The V segment lost 2 bases and the J segment 0 bases; nucleotides outside the gene matches: 2. This CDR3 is 16 amino acids long. CDR1 is DFQATT and CDR2 is SNEGSKA in the germline V gene (reference sequence). The CDR3 nucleotides are TGCAGTGCTAGACTAGCGGGGACCTCTGGGGCCAACGTCCTGACTTTC. Its protein product is CSARLAGTSGANVLTF.

The V call is TRBV30, the J call TRBJ2-5, with D perhaps TRBD2 (6 bases). The CDR3 runs 16 residues. Trimming pared 0 bases from V and 1 base from J, leaving 15 bases between. Germline V gene sequence: CDR1 GTSNPN, CDR2 SVGIG (reference sequence). CDR3 DNA sequence: TGTGCCTGGAGTGTCCGAAATCTGCGGGGCCAAGAGACCCAGTACTTC. It encodes CAWSVRNLRGQETQYF. Using reference TRBV30 and TRBJ2-5 for the parts outside the CDR3, the full variable domain is SQTIHQWPATLVQPVGSPLSLECTVEGTSNPNLYWYRQAAGRGLQLLFYSVGIGQISSEVPQNLSASRPQDRQFILSSKKLLLSDSGFYLCAWSVRNLRGQETQYFGPGTRLLVL.

The J gene is TRBJ2-5, the V gene TRBV15, with 8 bases matching TRBD2. With V trimmed by 1 base and J by 2 bases, 3 bases remained unmatched. CDR3 length equals 15 residues. Germline CDR1 LNHNV, CDR2 YYDKDF (reference sequence). The CDR3 DNA reads as TGTGCCACCAGCAGAGTAGCGGGGTATCAAGAGACCCAGTACTTC. Translating it yields CATSRVAGYQETQYF. Filled out from reference TRBV15 and TRBJ2-5, the complete variable domain reads DAMVIQNPRYQVTQFGKPVTLSCSQTLNHNVMYWYQQKSSQAPKLLFHYYDKDFNNEADTPDNFQSRRPNTSFCFLDIRSPGLGDTAMYLCATSRVAGYQETQYFGPGTRLLVL.

The J gene is TRBJ2-1, the V gene TRBV5-1; maybe TRBD2 (6 bases). The germline V gene encodes CDR1 SGHRS and CDR2 YFSETQ. The CDR3 totals 13 residues. Trimming removed 1 base from V and 10 bases from J, with 12 bases in between. The CDR3 region is CASSLHSGREQFF. The CDR3 bases are TGCGCCAGCAGCTTGCATAGCGGCCGGGAGCAGTTCTTC.

V and J are TRBV7-2 and TRBJ1-3; maybe TRBD1 (6 bases). CDR3 size: 12 residues. The germline V gene has CDR1 SGHTA and CDR2 FQGNSA. V lost 8 bases to trimming and J lost 4 bases, with 9 bases between them. The CDR3 sequence is CASQGPGNTIYF. CDR3 bases: TGTGCCAGCCAGGGGCCCGGAAACACCATATATTTT.

The CDR3 protein is CASSLGLGRRGRNEQFF. CDR3 nucleotides: TGTGCCAGCAGCTTAGGGTTAGGCCGCCGGGGGAGGAATGAGCAGTTCTTC. V gene TRBV11-2 combines with J gene TRBJ2-1, with D perhaps matching TRBD2 (6 bases). Germline CDR1 SGHAT, CDR2 FQNNGV. CDR3 length equals 17 residues. V was cut by 1 base and J by 7 bases, with 20 bases left in between.

The rearrangement joins TRBV14 to TRBJ2-5; possibly TRBD2 for D (5 bases). Germline loops: CDR1 SGHDN, CDR2 FVKESK. The CDR3 extends over 13 amino acids. Trimming removed 5 bases from V and 5 bases from J, with 12 bases in between. CDR3 sequence (DNA): TGTGCCAGCAGCGCACTAGGCGCCGAGACCCAGTACTTC. Its protein product is CASSALGAETQYF.

The chain recombines TRBV30 with TRBJ1-5; TRBD1 aligns across 7 bases. Trimming took 5 bases from V and 3 from J; bases not matched to a gene: 7. The germline V gene has CDR1 GTSNPN and CDR2 SVGIG (reference sequence). The CDR3 runs to 14 residues. DNA for the CDR3: TGTGCCTGGCGCCGGGACAGATTCAATCAGCCCCAGCATTTT. Protein sequence: CAWRRDRFNQPQHF.

The V call is TRBV20-1, the J call TRBJ2-3; D unresolved. V gave up 1 base and J gave up 2 bases, with 7 bases separating them. Germline V gene sequence: CDR1 DFQATT, CDR2 SNEGSKA (reference sequence). The CDR3 sequence is 13 residues long. The DNA for the CDR3 is TGCAGTGCTAGAGGACTCCCCACAGATACGCAGTATTTT. This sequence encodes CSARGLPTDTQYF.

This chain links TRBV29-1 with TRBJ2-5; D possibly uses TRBD1 or TRBD2 (6 bases each). The CDR3 has 16 residues. With 6 bases removed from V and 7 bases from J, the gap between germline ends came to 27 bases. Germline CDR1 SQVTM, CDR2 ANQGSEA. The CDR3 DNA reads as TGCAGCGTCCCCAAGGGGGGTGTGGGGATCGGGGGGACCCAGTACTTC. Amino acids: CSVPKGGVGIGGTQYF.